The 22 T cell receptor beta chains listed next were all sequenced from one sample in a study of T cells after somatic rescue of genetic block. Sequencing was performed with immunoSEQ multiplex PCR; in TCRdb, only in-frame clones are kept and a portion is missing. Of about 68,000 clones in the sample, 80% to 95% were seen once. Sequenced: peripheral blood mononuclear cells (PBMCs). The receptors were sampled from a middle-aged man.

The chain uses TRBV6-1 and TRBJ2-3, with 9 bases lining up with TRBD2. This CDR3 is 15 amino acids long. The V segment lost 6 bases and the J segment 2 bases; nucleotides outside the gene matches: 6. Germline V gives CDR1 MNHNS, CDR2 SASEGT. CDR3 nucleotides: TGTGCCAGCAGCCCCCAGCGGGGGGACACAGATACGCAGTATTTT. The encoded protein is CASSPQRGDTDTQYF.

The chain is built from TRBV27 and TRBJ2-5, with TRBD2 matching over 9 bases. The CDR3 is 15 amino acids. Germline CDR1 and CDR2: MNHEY and SMNVEV (reference sequence). V was pared by 4 bases and J by 5 bases, with 8 bases of the junction left unmatched. The chain's CDR3 is CASSYISGGIETQYF. The CDR3 DNA reads TGTGCCAGCAGTTATATCAGCGGGGGGATCGAGACCCAGTACTTC.

In this sample, this clone turned up once. The V and J genes are TRBV4-1 and TRBJ2-7, with D uncertain. Germline CDR1 MGHRA, CDR2 YSYEKL. The germline V and J ends were trimmed by 4 bases and 4 bases, with 14 bases remaining between them. The CDR3 is 14 residues long. DNA of the CDR3: TGCGCCAGCAGCCTCGGCCCCTCCGGGTACGAGCAGTACTTC. Protein: CASSLGPSGYEQYF.

This chain joins TRBV1 and TRBJ2-1. TRBV1 is noted as a pseudogene. This CDR3 is 14 amino acids long. CDR3 sequence reads: CTRLPRVVYNEQFF. The CDR3 DNA follows: TGCACCAGACTCCCAAGGGTCGTCTACAATGAGCAGTTCTTC.

The genes are TRBV4-3 and TRBJ2-1; perhaps TRBD2 as D (5 bases). The CDR3 sequence is 15 residues long. The V end lost 1 base, the J end lost 4 bases, and 11 bases lay between the germline ends. Germline V CDR1 and CDR2: LGHNA, YSLEER. For the CDR3, the DNA is TGCGCCAGCAGCCAAGTGCCGGGAACTTACAATGAGCAGTTCTTC. Translating gives CASSQVPGTYNEQFF.

The DNA for the CDR3 is TGTGCCAGCAGTTACTCCGGGAGAGGACCCAATGAGCAGTTCTTC. Its protein is CASSYSGRGPNEQFF. The chain recombines TRBV6-6 with TRBJ2-1; perhaps TRBD2 as D (6 bases). V lost 0 bases and J lost 6, with 12 bases in between. The CDR3 spans 15 residues. In germline, CDR1 is MNHNY, CDR2 SVGAGI (reference sequence).

The chain employs TRBV11-2 and TRBJ1-1, with 7 bases that match TRBD1. The CDR3 is 17 residues long. With V trimmed by 7 bases and J by 0 bases, 14 bases remained unmatched. Per germline, CDR1 SGHAT and CDR2 FQNNGV. In nucleotides, the CDR3 is TGTGCCAGCAAATCCTTATCAGGGGGTCGCATGAACACTGAAGCTTTCTTT. Amino acids: CASKSLSGGRMNTEAFF.

This chain joins TRBV2 and TRBJ2-1; D might be TRBD2 (5 bases). The germline V gene has CDR1 SNHLY and CDR2 FYNNEI. The CDR3 totals 16 residues. Trimming removed 4 bases at V and 0 bases at J, with 13 bases between. The CDR3 nucleotides read TGTGCCAGCAGTGGACCCCAAGCGGCCTCCTACAATGAGCAGTTCTTC. Its translation: CASSGPQAASYNEQFF.

The chain employs TRBV5-4 and TRBJ1-1, with a weak D call TRBD1 (5 bases). CDR3 length equals 12 residues. Germline V gene data show CDR1 as SGHNT and CDR2 as YYREEE (reference sequence). Between the trimmed V and J ends, which lost 4 bases and 8 bases, there was a span of 12 bases. CDR3 bases: TGTGCCAGCAGCCCACTCGGGGGGGAAGCTTTCTTT. Translation: CASSPLGGEAFF.

The chain couples TRBV27 to TRBJ2-6, with no clear D. Germline V lookup: CDR1 MNHEY, CDR2 SMNVEV (reference sequence). The CDR3 has 14 amino acids. V was shortened by 4 bases and J by 0 bases, with 4 bases between the two germline ends. CDR3 DNA: TGTGCCAGCAGTTACACCTCTGGGGCCAACGTCCTGACTTTC. This sequence encodes CASSYTSGANVLTF.

The chain combines TRBV5-6 with TRBJ2-7; the D gene is possibly TRBD2 (6 bases). Germline-derived CDR1 and CDR2 are SGHDT and YYEEEE. The V end was cut by 0 bases, the J end by 0 bases, with 7 bases between. The CDR3 contains 14 residues. CDR3 sequence (DNA): TGTGCCAGCAGCTTGGGCGGGGCCTCCTACGAGCAGTACTTC. This sequence encodes CASSLGGASYEQYF.

The chain has TRBV6-1 and TRBJ2-5, with TRBD1 identical over 11 bases. Germline V lookup: CDR1 MNHNS, CDR2 SASEGT. Germline trimming cut 6 bases from V and 5 bases from J; bases unmatched to any gene: 5. This CDR3 comprises 14 residues. CDR3 region: CASSSDRGLETQYF. The DNA for the CDR3 is TGTGCCAGCAGCTCGGACAGGGGGCTTGAGACCCAGTACTTC.

This rearrangement joins TRBV28 to TRBJ1-4; D is unresolved. The germline V gene encodes CDR1 MDHEN and CDR2 SYDVKM. The CDR3 loop spans 15 amino acids. V lost 2 bases, J lost 2 bases, and 9 bases lay in between. The CDR3 sequence: CASSLAAGTNEKLFF. Written as DNA, the CDR3 is TGTGCCAGCAGTTTAGCTGCCGGGACTAATGAAAAACTGTTTTTT.

The chain employs TRBV5-1 and TRBJ2-7; D remains ambiguous. CDR1 is SGHRS, CDR2 YFSETQ, per germline. The CDR3 loop spans 13 amino acids. V was cut by 0 bases and J by 8 bases, with 12 bases left in between. CDR3 sequence reads: CASSLGDGFKQYF. CDR3 DNA sequence: TGCGCCAGCAGCTTGGGCGACGGTTTCAAGCAGTACTTC.

The gene calls are TRBV6-1 and TRBJ2-4, with unresolved D. Germline loops: CDR1 MNHNS, CDR2 SASEGT. CDR3 length: 15 residues. The germline V and J ends were trimmed by 3 bases and 2 bases, with 11 bases remaining between them. CDR3 sequence: CASSEIGRTKNIQYF. DNA for the CDR3: TGTGCCAGCAGTGAGATAGGTCGGACCAAAAACATTCAGTACTTC.

This clone showed up just once. V gene TRBV7-2 combines with J gene TRBJ2-1, with 7 bases fitting TRBD2. This CDR3 is 17 amino acids long. Looked up from germline, CDR1 is SGHTA and CDR2 is FQGNSA. The J segment lost 5 bases and the V segment lost 5 bases, leaving 15 bases of the junction unmatched. The chain's CDR3 is CASSEQNRTRRNNEQFF. CDR3 in DNA: TGTGCCAGCAGCGAGCAGAACAGGACTAGGAGAAACAATGAGCAGTTCTTC.

The genes are TRBV27 and TRBJ2-1; 11 bases are a match to TRBD2. CDR1 MNHEY and CDR2 SMNVEV come from the germline V gene (reference sequence). Trimming took 2 bases from V and 7 from J; bases not matched to a gene: 13. CDR3 size: 18 residues. The DNA for the CDR3 is TGTGCCAGCAGTTTACAACAAATTACTAGCGGGAGCTTTAATGAGCAGTTCTTC. Protein sequence: CASSLQQITSGSFNEQFF.

This clone was counted a single time. The V call is TRBV10-3, the J call TRBJ2-7; perhaps TRBD2 as D (6 bases). This CDR3 has 15 residues. Germline V gene data show CDR1 as ENHRY and CDR2 as SYGVKD. Trimming removed 0 bases at V and 5 bases at J, with 14 bases between. The CDR3 region is CAISESNREMNEQYF. Here the CDR3 DNA reads TGTGCCATCAGTGAGTCGAACCGGGAGATGAACGAGCAGTACTTC.

The V call is TRBV19, the J call TRBJ2-1, with D possibly matching TRBD1 (6 bases). Per germline, CDR1 LNHDA and CDR2 SQIVND (reference sequence). Trimming cost V 6 bases and J 0 bases, with 12 bases left between them. CDR3 length equals 15 residues. For the CDR3, the DNA is TGTGCCAGTAGAACAGGGCCTAGCTCCTACAATGAGCAGTTCTTC. It translates to CASRTGPSSYNEQFF.

The chain carries TRBV28 and TRBJ2-7, with 7 bases matching TRBD1. CDR1 and CDR2 (germline): MDHEN, SYDVKM. This CDR3 is 14 amino acids long. Trimming at V came to 4 bases and at J to 5 bases, leaving 8 bases not matched to a gene. The CDR3 region is CASSYLTGQHEQYF. Here the CDR3 DNA reads TGTGCCAGCAGTTATTTGACAGGGCAACACGAGCAGTACTTC.

V and J are TRBV7-2 and TRBJ2-5, with 7 bases lining up with TRBD2. The CDR3 loop spans 16 amino acids. CDR1 is SGHTA and CDR2 is FQGNSA in the germline V gene. V was clipped by 4 bases and J by 7 bases; unmatched bases: 15. The CDR3 nucleotides are TGTGCCAGCAGCTCCCAGACTAGCCCCCTACACGGGACCCAGTACTTC. This translates into CASSSQTSPLHGTQYF.

The gene calls are TRBV11-2 and TRBJ2-7; the match to TRBD1 covers 8 bases. The length of the CDR3 is 15 residues. Germline V CDR1 and CDR2: SGHAT, FQNNGV. Losses at the gene ends were 6 bases for V and 2 bases for J; bases not matched to a gene: 9. The CDR3 coding sequence is TGTGCCAGCAGACCGGGCAGGGGGCGACCCTACGAGCAGTACTTC. The encoded protein is CASRPGRGRPYEQYF.